The present TCR beta chain was sequenced within a study of T cells after yellow fever vaccination. Study context: SMART-Seq v4 Ultra Low Input prepared libraries from low-cell fractions. Study-level points and caveats: Subsequent booster samples again held most clones from primary vaccination (96% CD4, about 86% CD8). A secondary response was less intense yet reached its peak sooner, at day 5 versus 15. Any FACS-sorted repertoire could hold abundant clonotypes that contaminate it from the bulk population.

In TCRdb, the 5' RACE reads were re-called with MiXCR into one record per CDR3 protein. Of roughly 63,000 distinct CDR3 sequences listed, 7.4% are singletons. This clonotype showed up many times. Its antigen is unknown. Germline V gene lookup returns CDR1 SEHNR and CDR2 FQNEAQ (reference sequence). The CDR3 totals 16 residues. V gave up 5 bases and J gave up 0 bases; unmatched junction bases: 4. The rearrangement uses TRBV7-9 and TRBJ2-3; 11 nucleotides agree with TRBD2. The receptor was isolated from a man in his thirties or forties who received the YFV17D yellow fever vaccine. Sample: CD8+ T cells sorted from PBMCs, taken 15 days after the yellow fever booster vaccination. CDR3 DNA: TGTGCCAGCAGCCCACTAGCGGGAGCAAGCACAGATACGCAGTATTTT. It yields the protein CASSPLAGASTDTQYF. Using reference TRBV7-9 and TRBJ2-3 for the parts outside the CDR3, the full variable domain is DTGVSQNPRHKITKRGQNVTFRCDPISEHNRLYWYRQTLGQGPEFLTYFQNEAQLEKSRLLSDRFSAERPKGSFSTLEIQRTEQGDSAMYLCASSPLAGASTDTQYFGPGTRLTVL.